The rows below give T cell receptor beta chains drawn from one sample of a study of shared clonotypes between healthy human individuals. The assay was immunoSEQ multiplex PCR, and TCRdb's table has in-frame clones only and misses some. The sample shows under 200,000 clones, roughly 91% of them seen only once. Sequencing was carried out using naive CD4+ T cells sorted from blood. Receptors originate from a woman aged 25 to 39 in good health. Each CDR3 is given with its conserved first and last residue. Each record gives: V gene, clone size, J gene, CDR3 protein. The listing skips clone size in some rows; elsewhere it reads once, few, many or a size class.

V: TRBV6-1; size: once; J: TRBJ1-2; CDR3: CASRSAFPNYGYTF
V: TRBV5-1; size: NA; J: TRBJ2-7; CDR3: CASSLEGTGGYEQYF
V: TRBV4-2; size: NA; J: TRBJ2-7; CDR3: CASSQGVTSYEQYF
V: TRBV28; size: NA; J: TRBJ2-2; CDR3: CASRVGLTGELFF
V: TRBV30; size: NA; J: TRBJ2-1; CDR3: CAWREFGGNEQFF
V: TRBV27; size: NA; J: TRBJ1-2; CDR3: CASSFVPNYGYTF
V: TRBV4-1; size: NA; J: TRBJ2-7; CDR3: CASSLGQEGSYEQYF
V: TRBV10-3; size: NA; J: TRBJ2-1; CDR3: CAISESEGFDEQFF
V: TRBV28; size: NA; J: TRBJ1-5; CDR3: CASSSGAGSQPQHF
V: TRBV18; size: NA; J: TRBJ2-2; CDR3: CASSQTGTGAGELFF
V: TRBV20-1; size: NA; J: TRBJ1-2; CDR3: CSVGSNYGYTF
V: TRBV15; size: NA; J: TRBJ2-7; CDR3: CATSSFGTGLREQYF
V: TRBV2; size: NA; J: TRBJ2-7; CDR3: CASSQGTYEQYF
V: TRBV11-1; size: NA; J: TRBJ1-4; CDR3: CASSFSGPTNEKLFF
V: TRBV28; size: NA; J: TRBJ1-2; CDR3: CASRPRVLYGYTF
V: TRBV5-1; size: NA; J: TRBJ2-4; CDR3: CASSWGQLKNIQYF
V: TRBV5-4; size: NA; J: TRBJ1-5; CDR3: CASSLGGINQPQHF
V: TRBV18; size: NA; J: TRBJ1-3; CDR3: CASSQSTGTSGNTIYF
V: TRBV6-1; size: once; J: TRBJ2-7; CDR3: CASSAGGMTYEQYF
V: TRBV5-1; size: NA; J: TRBJ1-1; CDR3: CASSLTDRTEAFF
V: TRBV19; size: NA; J: TRBJ2-4; CDR3: CASSSTGLAGGNIQYF
V: TRBV30; size: NA; J: TRBJ2-7; CDR3: CAWSSSQPGEQYF
V: TRBV27; size: NA; J: TRBJ2-7; CDR3: CASRTRPGQGYEQYF
V: TRBV4-1; size: few; J: TRBJ2-7; CDR3: CASSQFPSGSSYEQYF
V: TRBV7-8; size: NA; J: TRBJ2-7; CDR3: CASSSPYYYEQYF
V: TRBV5-5; size: NA; J: TRBJ1-1; CDR3: CASSLDPMNTEAFF
V: TRBV7-6; size: NA; J: TRBJ2-7; CDR3: CASSLTGQKYF
V: TRBV10-1; size: few; J: TRBJ2-7; CDR3: CASSESGRVVGQYF
V: TRBV13; size: NA; J: TRBJ2-3; CDR3: CASSPPWGPQYF
V: TRBV2; size: NA; J: TRBJ1-5; CDR3: CASSAESDQPQHF
V: TRBV25-1; size: NA; J: TRBJ2-5; CDR3: CASSGYPGRGQETQYF
V: TRBV29-1; size: NA; J: TRBJ1-2; CDR3: CSVLEGYGYTF
V: TRBV6-6; size: few; J: TRBJ2-7; CDR3: CASSPRDRTYEQYF
V: TRBV18; size: NA; J: TRBJ1-3; CDR3: CASSESITAGTGNTIYF
V: TRBV28; size: NA; J: TRBJ2-7; CDR3: CASAQDRGEDEQYF
V: TRBV9; size: NA; J: TRBJ2-1; CDR3: CASSVATGLVLNEQFF
V: TRBV6-1; size: NA; J: TRBJ2-7; CDR3: CASSEVFVVSYEQYF
V: TRBV7-3; size: NA; J: TRBJ1-5; CDR3: CASSLGRDQPQHF
V: TRBV28; size: NA; J: TRBJ1-4; CDR3: CATRTGHKEKLFF
V: TRBV2; size: few; J: TRBJ2-7; CDR3: CASRGTATYEQYF